What follows are 18 T cell receptor beta chains derived from one specimen sequenced in a study of T cells after yellow fever vaccination (dated by TCRdb to about 2019). The library was produced with 5' RACE. The sequencer was an Illumina HiSeq 2500. The public reads were reprocessed in TCRdb via fastp at Q25 and MiXCR, keeping in-frame beta chains. Under each unique CDR3 protein, matching rows form one entry showing the most common genes and DNA. This sample holds 70,000 or so distinct CDR3 sequences; around 7.7% were observed only once. Approximately 30% of the sample comes from the top ten. The intended sense of this specimen's treatment or condition label: live attenuated yellow fever vaccine strain. The specimen comprised CD8+ T cells sorted from PBMCs, sampled approximately 11 days after the first yellow fever vaccination. All receptors derive from a young man who received the YFV17D yellow fever vaccine.

This clonotype was counted ten times or more. The chain employs TRBV4-1 and TRBJ2-3; no reliable D call. Trimming left V 1 base short and J 6 bases short, with 5 bases between. The CDR3 is 12 amino acids. Germline lookup yields CDR1 MGHRA and CDR2 YSYEKL. This CDR3 reads CASSQVRDTQYF. CDR3 nucleotides: TGCGCCAGCAGCCAAGTTCGGGATACGCAGTATTTT.

This clonotype occurred many times. V is TRBV6-6 and J is TRBJ1-1; D gene ambiguous. This CDR3 contains 13 residues. The V end was cut by 3 bases, the J end by 2 bases, with 7 bases between. From germline, CDR1 is MNHNY and CDR2 SVGAGI (reference sequence). The CDR3: CASSYIPNTEAFF. The CDR3 nucleotides read TGTGCCAGCAGTTATATCCCAAACACTGAAGCTTTCTTT.

V gene TRBV27 combines with J gene TRBJ1-2; 8 nucleotides align to TRBD1. This CDR3 has 14 amino acids. Germline V gene lookup returns CDR1 MNHEY and CDR2 SMNVEV (reference sequence). V shed 4 bases and J 6 bases; nucleotides not matched to a gene: 7. CDR3 sequence reads: CASSSPGQGDGYTF. The CDR3 nucleotides are TGTGCCAGCAGTTCCCCCGGACAGGGCGATGGCTACACCTTC.

This clonotype was detected a few times. This chain joins TRBV7-3 and TRBJ2-2; D gene uncertain. This CDR3 region has 16 residues. V gave up 2 bases and J gave up 0 bases, with 10 bases separating them. From germline, CDR1 is SGHTA and CDR2 FQGTGA. This CDR3 is CASSLGVPTNTGELFF. The DNA for the CDR3 is TGTGCCAGCAGCTTAGGGGTTCCTACGAACACCGGGGAGCTGTTTTTT.

There are many counts of this clonotype. The V call is TRBV29-1, the J call TRBJ2-3; D gene unclear. This CDR3 has 13 residues. V lost 2 bases to trimming and J lost 5 bases, with 11 bases between them. CDR1 and CDR2 from the germline V gene are SQVTM and ANQGSEA. The CDR3 spells CSVEPDPGDTQYF. CDR3 nucleotides: TGCAGCGTTGAACCCGATCCGGGAGATACGCAGTATTTT.

The V and J genes are TRBV20-1 and TRBJ1-6, with 10 bases matching TRBD1. The CDR3 length is 13 residues. Germline CDR1 DFQATT, CDR2 SNEGSKA (reference sequence). With 6 bases clipped from V and 10 bases from J, the junction kept 6 bases outside the gene matches. The CDR3 protein is CSAPGTGESPLHF. The CDR3 DNA reads TGCAGTGCCCCCGGGACAGGGGAATCACCCCTCCACTTT.

Ten or more counts support this clonotype. V gene TRBV9 combines with J gene TRBJ1-1; D is unresolved. The CDR3 consists of 15 residues. CDR1 is SGDLS and CDR2 is YYNGEE in the germline V gene. V lost 0 bases to trimming and J lost 1 base, with 10 bases between them. CDR3 coding DNA: TGTGCCAGCAGCGTAGTCGGTTCGAGGAACACTGAAGCTTTCTTT. It translates to CASSVVGSRNTEAFF.

This clonotype has more than one count but fewer than ten. The rearrangement uses TRBV6-1 and TRBJ2-4; D may be TRBD2 (6 bases). CDR1 MNHNS and CDR2 SASEGT come from the germline V gene. V was shortened by 7 bases and J by 3 bases, with 13 bases between the two germline ends. The CDR3 sequence is 14 residues long. CDR3 residues: CASTGTLGKNIQYF. The CDR3 region has the DNA TGTGCCAGCACCGGGACTTTAGGCAAAAACATTCAGTACTTC.

The chain recombines TRBV7-2 with TRBJ2-1; TRBD2 might be the D (5 bases). V lost 5 bases and J 5 bases, leaving 19 bases between the germline ends. This CDR3 has 16 amino acids. Germline loops: CDR1 SGHTA, CDR2 FQGNSA. CDR3 sequence reads: CASSPFSPGSDNEQFF. In DNA, the CDR3 is TGTGCCAGCAGCCCCTTTTCGCCGGGGAGTGACAATGAGCAGTTCTTC.

This clonotype was recorded a few times. The chain combines TRBV6-2 or TRBV6-3 with TRBJ2-1; TRBD1 matches 7 bases. The junction had 15 bases not matched to a gene; V was cut back by 2 bases and J by 5 bases. Germline V lookup: CDR1 MNHEY, CDR2 SVGEGT. The CDR3 consists of 18 residues. The CDR3 DNA is TGTGCCAGCAGTTACCCCAATCCTCGGGACAGAGATGACAATGAGCAGTTCTTC. Amino acid sequence: CASSYPNPRDRDDNEQFF.

This clonotype was detected only a few times. The J gene is TRBJ2-1, the V gene TRBV5-1, with D possibly matching TRBD1 (5 bases). Trimming cost V 0 bases and J 8 bases, with 15 bases left between them. CDR3 size: 15 residues. Germline lookup yields CDR1 SGHRS and CDR2 YFSETQ. DNA for the CDR3: TGCGCCAGCAGCTTGGAGGGGCAGGGATCGGATGAGCAGTTCTTC. This gives the protein CASSLEGQGSDEQFF.

This clonotype was counted at least ten times. The chain recombines TRBV4-1 with TRBJ1-1, with 9 bases that match TRBD1. The J segment lost 5 bases and the V segment lost 3 bases, leaving 10 bases of the junction unmatched. The CDR3 extends over 16 amino acids. CDR1 is MGHRA and CDR2 is YSYEKL in the germline V gene. The CDR3 loop reads CASSQDTGGARTEAFF. The CDR3 DNA reads as TGCGCCAGCAGCCAGGATACAGGGGGCGCAAGGACTGAAGCTTTCTTT.

In this sample, this clonotype turned up a few times. The genes are TRBV4-1 and TRBJ2-1; 9 bases fit TRBD1. V lost 2 bases to trimming and J lost 8 bases; unmatched junction nucleotides: 7. This CDR3 has 15 amino acids. Germline CDR1 is MGHRA and CDR2 is YSYEKL. The CDR3 loop reads CASSQSGQGGDEQFF. The CDR3 bases are TGCGCCAGCAGCCAATCGGGACAGGGAGGCGATGAGCAGTTCTTC.

This clonotype was picked up many times. The rearrangement joins TRBV15 to TRBJ2-2; D call uncertain. Germline assignment: CDR1 LNHNV and CDR2 YYDKDF (reference sequence). V lost 5 bases and J lost 4, with 11 bases in between. There are 14 residues in the CDR3. This CDR3 reads CATSPLGTTGELFF. The CDR3, as DNA: TGTGCCACCAGCCCTCTGGGAACCACCGGGGAGCTGTTTTTT.

V is TRBV4-1 and J is TRBJ2-3; perhaps TRBD1 as D (6 bases). V lost 3 bases and J 0 bases, leaving 13 bases between the germline ends. Germline-derived CDR1 and CDR2 are MGHRA and YSYEKL. The CDR3 runs to 16 residues. The CDR3 protein is CASSQRTDPSTDTQYF. The DNA of the CDR3 is TGCGCCAGCAGCCAGCGGACAGACCCTAGCACAGATACGCAGTATTTT.

The chain couples TRBV12-3 or TRBV12-4 to TRBJ2-7; D is uncertain. This CDR3 has 13 amino acids. Trimming took off 4 bases at V and 3 bases at J, with 10 bases between the two ends. The CDR3 DNA follows: TGTGCCAGCAGTTATGGGTTCGGCTACGAGCAGTACGTC. Translated, it gives CASSYGFGYEQYV.

The J gene is TRBJ2-7, the V gene TRBV7-8; D might be TRBD1 or TRBD2, each matching 5 bases. Germline loops: CDR1 SGHVS, CDR2 FQNEAQ. This CDR3 comprises 18 residues. Trimming shortened V by 4 bases and J by 0 bases, and 22 bases separated the two germline ends. CDR3 region: CASSSLTPRDGLSYEQYF. The CDR3 DNA sequence: TGTGCCAGCAGCTCCCTAACCCCTCGGGACGGCCTCTCCTACGAGCAGTACTTC. Looking up the rest from reference TRBV7-8 and TRBJ2-7 gives the full variable domain: GAGVSQSPRYKVAKRGQDVALRCDPISGHVSLFWYQQALGQGPEFLTYFQNEAQLDKSGLPSDRFFAERPEGSVSTLKIQRTQQEDSAVYLCASSSLTPRDGLSYEQYFGPGTRLTVT.

The table lists this clonotype with a few counts. The chain is built from TRBV7-3 and TRBJ2-7; D gene unclear. Germline V gene data show CDR1 as SGHTA and CDR2 as FQGTGA. Trimming removed 4 bases from V and 3 bases from J, with 19 bases in between. The CDR3 extends over 16 amino acids. This CDR3 is CASSSKFSFPLYEQYV. CDR3 DNA: TGTGCCAGCAGCTCAAAATTCAGTTTCCCCCTCTACGAGCAGTACGTC.